Presented here are 31 T cell receptor beta chains from one specimen sequenced in a study of OX40 agonist ivuxolimab in advanced cancers. The library was generated by the immunoSEQ multiplex PCR assay. TCRdb carries this immuneACCESS record with in-frame sequences only. Its versions omit some clonotypes, under half of them owing to an unresolved V gene in the studies checked, with the rest unexplained. The sample table shows 50,000 to 85,000 clones, and 87% are seen once. The ten largest account for 2% of the sample. Here the sequenced sample was CD4+ or CD8+ T cells sorted from blood, taken in a trial of the OX40 agonist ivuxolimab. These receptor sequences come from an adult with an advanced solid tumor such as melanoma, head and neck, liver or kidney cancer.

The chain couples TRBV6-4 to TRBJ2-3; tentative D call: TRBD2 (5 bases). CDR3 length: 13 residues. CDR1 is MRHNA, CDR2 SNTAGT, per germline. Trimming removed 5 bases at V and 5 bases at J, with 11 bases between. The CDR3 DNA reads TGTGCCAGCAGTACCCTAGAGGGAGATACGCAGTATTTT. This gives the protein CASSTLEGDTQYF.

This clone was counted only a few times. The chain links TRBV14 to TRBJ1-6, with D hard to call. The CDR3 is made up of 13 amino acids. V lost 8 bases and J lost 5, with 10 bases in between. Germline V CDR1 and CDR2: SGHDN, FVKESK. The CDR3 sequence: CASGISNNSPLHF. DNA for the CDR3: TGTGCCAGCGGGATATCGAATAATTCACCCCTCCACTTT.

The CDR3, as DNA: TGTGCCAGTAGTATAGGGCACAGCGGGGAGCTGTTTTTT. Its translation: CASSIGHSGELFF. This sequence joins TRBV19 and TRBJ2-2; no clear D. CDR3 length equals 13 residues. Trimming left V 1 base short and J 7 bases short, with 7 bases between. In germline, CDR1 is LNHDA, CDR2 SQIVND (reference sequence).

This clone occurred once. The sample contains more than one DNA sequence encoding this CDR3. The chain carries TRBV6-1 and TRBJ1-5, with a tentative D call TRBD1 (6 bases). The CDR3 spans 14 residues. Germline CDR1 MNHNS, CDR2 SASEGT. With 8 bases removed from V and 7 bases from J, the gap between germline ends came to 18 bases. CDR3 region: CASWGGAAAQPQHF. The CDR3 nucleotides read TGTGCCAGCTGGGGGGGGGCCGCAGCCCAGCCCCAGCATTTT.

This sequence joins TRBV11-3 and TRBJ2-3, with TRBD2 identical over 7 bases. Germline CDR1 and CDR2: SGHNT and YENEEA. The CDR3 consists of 15 residues. With V trimmed by 3 bases and J by 3 bases, 6 bases remained unmatched. CDR3 nucleotides: TGTGCCAGCAGCTTGGGGGGGTCAACTACAGATACGCAGTATTTT. Protein product: CASSLGGSTTDTQYF.

This clone appeared a single time. The V call is TRBV11-2, the J call TRBJ2-3; perhaps TRBD2 as D (5 bases). The CDR3 loop spans 14 amino acids. Between the trimmed V and J ends, which lost 3 bases and 5 bases, there was a span of 12 bases. The germline V gene has CDR1 SGHAT and CDR2 FQNNGV. CDR3 sequence reads: CASSFPLAGDTQYF. Here the CDR3 DNA reads TGTGCCAGCAGCTTTCCCCTGGCGGGAGATACGCAGTATTTT.

This chain joins TRBV18 and TRBJ1-4; D may be TRBD1 (5 bases). Germline V gene sequence: CDR1 KGHSH, CDR2 LQKENI. The CDR3 sequence is 13 residues long. With 2 bases removed from V and 8 bases from J, the gap between germline ends came to 9 bases. DNA of the CDR3: TGTGCCAGCTCACCAGGGGGTCGGGAAAAACTGTTTTTT. This sequence encodes CASSPGGREKLFF.

This clone was counted a single time. The V call is TRBV6-1, the J call TRBJ1-6; possibly TRBD1 for D (5 bases). The CDR3 length is 14 residues. V was cut by 3 bases and J by 7 bases, with 10 bases left in between. In germline, CDR1 is MNHNS, CDR2 SASEGT. This CDR3 is CASSEDMLNSPLHF. The CDR3 bases are TGTGCCAGCAGTGAGGACATGCTAAATTCACCCCTCCACTTT.

This clone appeared a few times. The gene calls are TRBV11-2 and TRBJ2-6, with 10 nucleotides matching TRBD1. Trimming cost V 5 bases and J 2 bases; bases outside gene matches: 9. Germline values: CDR1 SGHAT, CDR2 FQNNGV. The CDR3 has 18 residues. The CDR3 DNA follows: TGTGCCAGCAGCAAACCGGGACAGGGGTCCCCTGGGGCCAACGTCCTGACTTTC. Translating it yields CASSKPGQGSPGANVLTF.

V usage is TRBV28 and J usage is TRBJ1-2, with a tentative D call TRBD1 (5 bases). The V end lost 10 bases, the J end lost 0 bases, and 15 bases lay between the germline ends. The CDR3 length is 14 residues. Germline V CDR1 and CDR2: MDHEN, SYDVKM. In DNA, the CDR3 is TGTGCCATCCAGATTGGGGACTCTAACTATGGCTACACCTTC. Translating gives CAIQIGDSNYGYTF.

This chain joins TRBV9 and TRBJ1-2; D remains unclear. The CDR3 contains 14 residues. The germline gives CDR1 SGDLS, CDR2 YYNGEE. V was shortened by 0 bases and J by 0 bases, with 6 bases between the two germline ends. CDR3 in DNA: TGTGCCAGCAGCGTAGCACCATCTAACTATGGCTACACCTTC. Translating it yields CASSVAPSNYGYTF.

The chain links TRBV7-9 to TRBJ2-2, with D hard to call. The germline CDR1 and CDR2 sequences are SEHNR and FQNEAQ (reference sequence). The CDR3 has 14 residues. Trimming stripped 4 bases from V and 7 bases from J, with 13 bases between. CDR3 in amino acids: CASSSGQLGGELFF. The CDR3 nucleotides read TGTGCCAGCAGCTCTGGGCAGTTAGGCGGGGAGCTGTTTTTT.

This clone is labeled medium-sized. The DNA of the CDR3 is TGTGCCAGCAGCCGAAGACAGGGTGGGAGTCAGCCCCAGCATTTT. This translates into CASSRRQGGSQPQHF. The chain carries TRBV7-2 and TRBJ1-5; 7 bases are a match to TRBD1. This CDR3 spans 15 amino acids. Trimming took 5 bases from V and 6 from J; bases not matched to a gene: 10. Germline V gives CDR1 SGHTA, CDR2 FQGNSA.

This rearrangement joins TRBV6-5 to TRBJ2-7; 8 bases match TRBD2. Trimming at V came to 7 bases and at J to 2 bases, leaving 7 bases not matched to a gene. The germline V gene encodes CDR1 MNHEY and CDR2 SVGAGI. There are 14 residues in the CDR3. CDR3 residues: CASNPGGRTYEQYF. The CDR3 DNA reads as TGTGCCAGCAATCCTGGCGGGAGGACCTACGAGCAGTACTTC.

This clone was counted once. The gene calls are TRBV28 and TRBJ2-7; D gene ambiguous. Germline values: CDR1 MDHEN, CDR2 SYDVKM. The CDR3 contains 13 residues. Deletions cut 3 bases from V and 3 bases from J, with 9 bases between. The CDR3 bases are TGTGCCAGCAGTTTTCGGAACCTCTACGAGCAGTACTTC. Translated: CASSFRNLYEQYF.

The chain carries TRBV27 and TRBJ1-1; 9 nucleotides agree with TRBD1. This CDR3 comprises 19 residues. Germline assignment: CDR1 MNHEY and CDR2 SMNVEV (reference sequence). J was trimmed by 5 bases and V by 0 bases; bases with no gene match: 16. As DNA, the CDR3 is TGTGCCAGCAGTTTATCTAAGAGCCGGGACAGGGCATCTTGGACTGAAGCTTTCTTT. Protein sequence: CASSLSKSRDRASWTEAFF.

V is TRBV29-1 and J is TRBJ1-2; the match to TRBD1 covers 9 bases. CDR1 SQVTM and CDR2 ANQGSEA come from the germline V gene. Trimming removed 7 bases from V and 5 bases from J; junction bases left unmatched: 5. There are 12 residues in the CDR3. CDR3 sequence (DNA): TGCAGCGCGGGACAGGGAAATTATGGCTACACCTTC. This codes for CSAGQGNYGYTF.

This clone was recorded once. V is TRBV6-6 and J is TRBJ1-2, with 10 bases aligning to TRBD1. CDR1 is MNHNY and CDR2 is SVGAGI in the germline V gene (reference sequence). The CDR3 has 14 residues. After removal of 5 bases from V and 3 bases from J, the junction contained 3 bases not matched to a gene. The CDR3 DNA is TGTGCCAGCAGTGGGACAGGGGAATACTATGGCTACACCTTC. Protein sequence: CASSGTGEYYGYTF.

CDR3 amino acids: CASSLQARGTEAFF. In DNA form, the CDR3 reads TGTGCCAGCAGTTTACAGGCTAGGGGCACTGAAGCTTTCTTT. V and J are TRBV6-5 and TRBJ1-1; possible D gene TRBD1, 5 bases. The CDR3 covers 14 residues. The V gene lost 4 bases and the J gene lost 4 bases, with 13 bases spanning the gap. Germline assignment: CDR1 MNHEY and CDR2 SVGAGI.

The rearrangement links TRBV1 to TRBJ1-6. TRBV1 is a known pseudogene. The CDR3 covers 21 residues. The CDR3 reads CTSSQERETESAVTYNSPLHF. As DNA, the CDR3 is TGCACCAGCAGCCAAGAACGGGAGACAGAAAGCGCGGTTACCTATAATTCACCCCTCCACTTT.

The V and J genes are TRBV28 and TRBJ1-1, with 8 bases aligning to TRBD1. Germline CDR1 is MDHEN and CDR2 is SYDVKM. V shed 1 base and J 4 bases; nucleotides not matched to a gene: 5. The CDR3 length is 15 residues. The CDR3 bases are TGTGCCAGCAGTTTATCCGGACAGGGCGGCACTGAAGCTTTCTTT. This encodes CASSLSGQGGTEAFF.

The chain joins TRBV6-5 to TRBJ2-2, with 8 nucleotides matching TRBD1. The length of the CDR3 is 14 residues. The junction had 6 bases not matched to a gene; V was cut back by 8 bases and J by 4 bases. Per the germline V gene, CDR1 is MNHEY and CDR2 is SVGAGI. As DNA, the CDR3 is TGTGCCAGCGGCGATACAGGGGGCACCGGGGAGCTGTTTTTT. Protein product: CASGDTGGTGELFF.

This clone has more than one count but fewer than ten. The V gene is TRBV2, the J gene TRBJ1-1, with TRBD1 matching 9 bases. The CDR3 covers 14 residues. V gave up 4 bases and J gave up 1 base; unmatched junction bases: 1. Per germline, CDR1 SNHLY and CDR2 FYNNEI. CDR3 protein: CASSAGQGNTEAFF. The CDR3 region has the DNA TGTGCCAGCAGTGCGGGACAGGGGAACACTGAAGCTTTCTTT. The full variable domain, completed using reference TRBV2 and TRBJ1-1, is EPEVTQTPSHQVTQMGQEVILRCVPISNHLYFYWYRQILGQKVEFLVSFYNNEISEKSEIFDDQFSVERPDGSNFTLKIRSTKLEDSAMYFCASSAGQGNTEAFFGQGTRLTVV.

CDR3 in DNA: TGTGCCAGCAGTTACTCGATCTGGGACACTGAAGCTTTCTTT. Translating it yields CASSYSIWDTEAFF. The chain is built from TRBV6-6 and TRBJ1-1; unclear D gene. V was trimmed by 0 bases and J by 3 bases, leaving 8 bases between them. The CDR3 length is 14 residues. Germline CDR1 and CDR2: MNHNY and SVGAGI (reference sequence).

DNA for the CDR3: TGTGCCAGCACCTCCATTGGGGCCGGAACAGATACGCAGTATTTT. This gives the protein CASTSIGAGTDTQYF. This rearrangement joins TRBV28 to TRBJ2-3; TRBD1 might be the D (5 bases). This CDR3 spans 15 amino acids. CDR1 is MDHEN, CDR2 SYDVKM, per germline. With 7 bases removed from V and 3 bases from J, the gap between germline ends came to 17 bases.

This chain connects TRBV27 to TRBJ2-5; D might be TRBD2 (7 bases). Germline assignment: CDR1 MNHEY and CDR2 SMNVEV (reference sequence). The V gene lost 6 bases and the J gene lost 5 bases, with 22 bases spanning the gap. The CDR3 totals 16 residues. The CDR3 here is CASRTRGAGDWETQYF. In DNA, the CDR3 is TGTGCCAGCAGAACCCGGGGGGCCGGGGATTGGGAGACCCAGTACTTC.

This rearrangement joins TRBV5-6 to TRBJ2-2, with 12 bases identical to TRBD1. The CDR3 extends over 15 amino acids. Losses at the gene ends were 4 bases for V and 6 bases for J; bases not matched to a gene: 4. The V gene's germline CDR1 is SGHDT and CDR2 YYEEEE. CDR3 in DNA: TGTGCCAGCAGCCAGGGACAGGGGGCGCCCGGGGAGCTGTTTTTT. It yields the protein CASSQGQGAPGELFF.

The V gene is TRBV14, the J gene TRBJ2-5; D uncertain. The CDR3 contains 14 residues. V was trimmed by 3 bases and J by 1 base, leaving 9 bases between them. From germline, CDR1 is SGHDN and CDR2 FVKESK. The CDR3 reads CASSQADIQETQYF. The CDR3 region has the DNA TGTGCCAGCAGCCAGGCCGACATCCAAGAGACCCAGTACTTC.

This clone turned up a few times. The chain carries TRBV14 and TRBJ2-2, with D uncertain. Trimming took off 1 base at V and 6 bases at J, with 12 bases between the two ends. This CDR3 contains 15 residues. The germline gives CDR1 SGHDN, CDR2 FVKESK. In DNA, the CDR3 is TGTGCCAGCAGCCAAGCGATAGGTGGTCCCGGGGAGCTGTTTTTT. This sequence encodes CASSQAIGGPGELFF.

V gene TRBV19 combines with J gene TRBJ2-7; 7 bases line up with TRBD2. Germline values: CDR1 LNHDA, CDR2 SQIVND (reference sequence). The CDR3 totals 14 residues. V trimming: 6 bases; J trimming: 1 base; junction bases outside the gene matches: 6. The CDR3 here is CASRGGGGSYEQYF. The CDR3 bases are TGTGCCAGTAGAGGCGGCGGGGGATCCTACGAGCAGTACTTC.

The chain couples TRBV27 to TRBJ1-5; D is unclear. This CDR3 comprises 14 residues. V was trimmed by 6 bases and J by 1 base, leaving 10 bases between them. Germline CDR1 MNHEY, CDR2 SMNVEV (reference sequence). CDR3 residues: CASRRENSNQPQHF. In DNA, the CDR3 is TGTGCCAGCAGGAGGGAAAACAGCAATCAGCCCCAGCATTTT.